Listed below are T cell receptor beta chains from one sample, sequenced in a study of cytomegalovirus exposure and HLA in healthy donors. Profiling relied on immunoSEQ multiplex PCR, and the TCRdb table lists in-frame clones only, not all of them. The sample has 60,000 or so clones, over 90% seen once. Source material: PBMCs. These receptors were collected from a man aged 18-30 years in good health and CMV-seronegative. CDR3s include the opening cysteine and the closing phenylalanine or tryptophan. The order of the fields is J gene, D gene, V gene, CDR3 protein. D genes are given only for firm matches.

>TRBJ2-1|NA|TRBV11-2
CASRHVSDNEQFF
>TRBJ2-1|TRBD2|TRBV5-6
CASSVRDYHGNEQFF
>TRBJ1-3|TRBD1|TRBV27
CASSLSTGAGNTIYF
>TRBJ1-2|TRBD1|TRBV10-2
CASSDRTGNYGYTF
>TRBJ2-3|TRBD2|TRBV2
CASLAGGTDTQYF
>TRBJ1-5|NA|TRBV27
CASSTSTGSTPQHF
>TRBJ1-4|TRBD1|TRBV7-2
CASSLQGTVPNEKLFF
>TRBJ2-1|TRBD2|TRBV29-1
CSVEGLAGFNEQFF
>TRBJ2-7|TRBD1|TRBV19
CASSPRGQEPSYEQYF
>TRBJ1-1|TRBD1|TRBV19
CASSDTRGLRNTEAFF
>TRBJ2-5|TRBD2|TRBV27
CASSFSSGSIETQYF
>TRBJ1-1|TRBD1|TRBV29-1
CSVLPTGTGGYYTEAFF
>TRBJ2-3|NA|TRBV11-2
CASSPGAVRTDTQYF
>TRBJ2-6|NA|TRBV6-6
CASSYGPPGANVLTF
>TRBJ1-1|NA|TRBV28
CASRRGPEAFF
>TRBJ2-7|NA|TRBV13
CASSSGARGSEQYF
>TRBJ2-1|NA|TRBV27
CASSLTGASYNEQFF
>TRBJ2-7|NA|TRBV25-1
CASSDDVGGAYEQYF
>TRBJ1-5|TRBD1|TRBV15
CATSWDRDNQPQHF
>TRBJ2-7|TRBD2|TRBV2
CASSAHSGRPSYEQYF
>TRBJ1-5|NA|TRBV6-5
CASRREGRGNQPQHF
>TRBJ1-5|NA|TRBV7-8
CASSLGQWSNQPQHF
>TRBJ2-1|NA|TRBV10-3
CAISESYAHEQFF
>TRBJ1-2|TRBD1|TRBV19
CASSIMPRTGVFLVNYGYTF
>TRBJ2-7|NA|TRBV27
CASSLRPSLPYEQYF
>TRBJ2-4|TRBD2|TRBV23-1
CASSQSRELGKNIQYF
>TRBJ2-7|TRBD2|TRBV6-6
CASSYSGLAGSLF
>TRBJ2-3|NA|TRBV28
CASSLWKVGAGSSTDTQYF
>TRBJ2-7|NA|TRBV19
CASSKDWLSSYEQYF
>TRBJ2-3|TRBD1|TRBV2
CASTRQGGTDTQYF
>TRBJ2-3|NA|TRBV2
CASSERSGISTDTQYF